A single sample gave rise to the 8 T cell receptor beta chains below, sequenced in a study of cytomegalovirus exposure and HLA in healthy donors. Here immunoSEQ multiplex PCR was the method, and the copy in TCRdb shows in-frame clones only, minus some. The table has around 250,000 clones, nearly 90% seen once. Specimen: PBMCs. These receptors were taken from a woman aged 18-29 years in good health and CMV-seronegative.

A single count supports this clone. CDR3 sequence: CASSAGQGEAIRSEKLFF. DNA for the CDR3: TGCGCCAGCAGCGCCGGACAGGGAGAGGCCATAAGAAGTGAAAAACTGTTTTTT. The chain joins TRBV5-1 to TRBJ1-4; 8 positions match TRBD1. Looked up from germline, CDR1 is SGHRS and CDR2 is YFSETQ. Losses at the gene ends were 4 bases for V and 7 bases for J; bases not matched to a gene: 18. CDR3 length equals 18 residues.

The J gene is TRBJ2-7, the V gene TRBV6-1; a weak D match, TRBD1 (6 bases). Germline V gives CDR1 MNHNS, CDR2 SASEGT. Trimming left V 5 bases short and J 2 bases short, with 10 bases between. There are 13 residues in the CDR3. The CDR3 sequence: CASSHREAYEQYV. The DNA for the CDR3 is TGTGCCAGCAGTCACAGGGAAGCCTACGAGCAGTACGTC.

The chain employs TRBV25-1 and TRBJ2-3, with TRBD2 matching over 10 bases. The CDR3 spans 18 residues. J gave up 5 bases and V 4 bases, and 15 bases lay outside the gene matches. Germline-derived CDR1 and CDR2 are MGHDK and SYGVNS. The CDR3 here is CASSGPPTGTSVEDTQYF. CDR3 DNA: TGTGCCAGCAGTGGCCCTCCTACCGGGACTAGCGTGGAAGATACGCAGTATTTT.

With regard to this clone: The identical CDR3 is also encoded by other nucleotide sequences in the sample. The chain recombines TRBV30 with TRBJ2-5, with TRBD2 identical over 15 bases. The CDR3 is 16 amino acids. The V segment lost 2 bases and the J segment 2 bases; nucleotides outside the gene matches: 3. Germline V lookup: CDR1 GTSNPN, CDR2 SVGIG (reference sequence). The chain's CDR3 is CAWSPGLAGGQETQYF. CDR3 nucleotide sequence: TGTGCCTGGAGTCCGGGACTAGCGGGGGGTCAAGAGACCCAGTACTTC. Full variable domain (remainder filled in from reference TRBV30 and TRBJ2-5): SQTIHQWPATLVQPVGSPLSLECTVEGTSNPNLYWYRQAAGRGLQLLFYSVGIGQISSEVPQNLSASRPQDRQFILSSKKLLLSDSGFYLCAWSPGLAGGQETQYFGPGTRLLVL.

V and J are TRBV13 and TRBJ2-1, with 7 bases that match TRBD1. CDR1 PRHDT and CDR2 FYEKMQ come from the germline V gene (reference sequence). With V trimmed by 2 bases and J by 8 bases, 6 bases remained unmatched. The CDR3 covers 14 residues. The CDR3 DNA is TGTGCCAGCAGCTTATACAGGGGCCAGCATGAGCAGTTCTTC. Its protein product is CASSLYRGQHEQFF.

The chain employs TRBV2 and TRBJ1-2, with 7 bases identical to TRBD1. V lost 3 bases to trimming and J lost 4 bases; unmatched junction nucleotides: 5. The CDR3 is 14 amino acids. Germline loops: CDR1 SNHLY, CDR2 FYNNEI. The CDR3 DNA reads TGTGCCAGCAGTGAGCCGGGGACAGCCTATGGCTACACCTTC. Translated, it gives CASSEPGTAYGYTF. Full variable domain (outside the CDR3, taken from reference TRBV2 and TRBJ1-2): EPEVTQTPSHQVTQMGQEVILRCVPISNHLYFYWYRQILGQKVEFLVSFYNNEISEKSEIFDDQFSVERPDGSNFTLKIRSTKLEDSAMYFCASSEPGTAYGYTFGSGTRLTVV.

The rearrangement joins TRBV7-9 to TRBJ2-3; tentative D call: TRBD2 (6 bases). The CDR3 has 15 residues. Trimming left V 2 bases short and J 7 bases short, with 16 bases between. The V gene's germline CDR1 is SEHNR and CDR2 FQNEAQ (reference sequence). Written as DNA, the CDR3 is TGTGCCAGCAGCTTATCACCGGGACTCTTCAATACGCAGTATTTT. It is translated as CASSLSPGLFNTQYF.

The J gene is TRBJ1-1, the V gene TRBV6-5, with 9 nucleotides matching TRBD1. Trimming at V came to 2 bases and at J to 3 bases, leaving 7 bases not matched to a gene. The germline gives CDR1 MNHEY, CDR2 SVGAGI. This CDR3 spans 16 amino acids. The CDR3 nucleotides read TGTGCCAGCAGTTACGGGACAGGGATTTTCGACACTGAAGCTTTCTTT. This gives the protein CASSYGTGIFDTEAFF.